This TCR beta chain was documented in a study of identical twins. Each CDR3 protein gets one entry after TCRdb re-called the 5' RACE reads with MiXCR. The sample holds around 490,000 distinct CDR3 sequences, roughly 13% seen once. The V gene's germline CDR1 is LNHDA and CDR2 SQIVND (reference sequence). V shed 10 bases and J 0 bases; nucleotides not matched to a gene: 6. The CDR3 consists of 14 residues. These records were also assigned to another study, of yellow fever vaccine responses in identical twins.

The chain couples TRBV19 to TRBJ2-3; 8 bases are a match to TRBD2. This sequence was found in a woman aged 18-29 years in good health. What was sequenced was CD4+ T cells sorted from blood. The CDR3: CATRLALSTDTQYF. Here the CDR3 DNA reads TGTGCCACTAGACTAGCGCTTAGCACAGATACGCAGTATTTT.